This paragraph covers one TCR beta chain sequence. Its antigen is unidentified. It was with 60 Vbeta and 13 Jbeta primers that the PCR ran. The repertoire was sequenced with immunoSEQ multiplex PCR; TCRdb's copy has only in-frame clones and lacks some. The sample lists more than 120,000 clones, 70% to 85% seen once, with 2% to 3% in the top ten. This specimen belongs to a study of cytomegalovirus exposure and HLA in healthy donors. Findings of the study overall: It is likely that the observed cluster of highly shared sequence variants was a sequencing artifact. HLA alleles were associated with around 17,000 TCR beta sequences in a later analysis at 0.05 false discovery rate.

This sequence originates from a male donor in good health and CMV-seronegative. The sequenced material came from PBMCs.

CDR3 sequence: CASSEWRATNEKLFF. In DNA, the CDR3 is TGTGCCAGCAGTGAATGGAGGGCGACTAATGAAAAACTGTTTTTT. The gene calls are TRBV25-1 and TRBJ1-4; D is unresolved. V was pared by 1 base and J by 2 bases, with 8 bases between. Looked up from germline, CDR1 is MGHDK and CDR2 is SYGVNS. CDR3 length equals 15 residues.